What follows is one T cell receptor (beta chain) and its context. This sample is drawn from a study of blood T cell repertoires in COVID-19. Trimming left V 2 bases short and J 1 base short, with 9 bases between. The V gene's germline CDR1 is MNHEY and CDR2 SVGAGI. There are 15 residues in the CDR3. The method was immunoSEQ multiplex PCR; TCRdb's version includes in-frame clones alone and lacks a portion of them. The sample yields fewer than 300,000 clones, 88% seen once. This receptor was identified in a woman between 40 and 55 years old who had recovered from COVID-19. The V and J genes are TRBV6-5 and TRBJ1-5; D gene unclear. Source material: peripheral blood. The CDR3 DNA reads TGTGCCAGCAGTTACGGCAGGCCCAGCAATCAGCCCCAGCATTTT. The encoded protein is CASSYGRPSNQPQHF.